This T cell receptor beta chain was recorded in a study of cytomegalovirus exposure and HLA in healthy donors (dated by TCRdb to 2016 to 2017). Study-wide context: An earlier analysis of 550 to 700 of the donors reported roughly 300 Gb of sequence data and around 120 million unique TCR beta sequences from around 200 million T cells. Every repertoire in the discovery cohort had been generated on one and the same sequencing platform. Genome-wide SNP genotypes for about 65% of the roughly 700 donors were used in a later genetic analysis, which treated that subset as a discovery cohort. In addition to the first cohort of 666 subjects, a separate validation cohort of under 150 different subjects was used. In a later analysis, previously published TCR beta repertoires from 670 or so donors were re-analyzed and high-resolution HLA genotyping was added so that TCR occurrence patterns could be studied. High-throughput TCR immunosequencing, statistical association of individual TCRs with disease status, and machine learning were combined to predict cytomegalovirus infection status. The study aimed to test whether signatures of past pathogen exposure could be identified by cataloging public T cell receptors. In the later analysis, no new phenotypic data were used to find candidate immune exposures; instead, reliance was placed on TCR beta sequences and their occurrence across donors. The study profiled the T cell repertoires of 550 to 700 subjects by immunosequencing and related them to cytomegalovirus serostatus. Donor age, sex, ethnicity and CMV serostatus were compiled together with the repertoire data. Across about 370 genotyped donors of the cohort, an average of about 200,000 unique TCR beta nucleotide sequences per donor were sequenced, and around 19% of those sequences were non-productive. Class I and class II HLA loci were covered by the typing at four-digit resolution. Approximately 300 gigabases of sequencing data and 70 million to 100 million unique TCR sequences made up an early release that covered approximately 650 HLA-typed donors. Several DR-DQ haplotypes were handled as single units for association and clustering because linkage in the cohort was strong. An earlier analysis of approximately 640 of the donors applied high-throughput TCR beta sequencing to assess whether each TCR beta V gene segment acted as functional or pseudogenic. Typing coverage varied by locus: roughly 629-640 donors for A, B, C, DRB1 and DQB1; more than 500 for DQA1; over 600 for DPA1; 400 to 480 for DPB1. Of the approximately 400 genotyped donors, approximately 80% were placed in the genetic ancestry cluster associated with self-reported Caucasian donors.

This clone turned up a few times. Its antigen is not yet known. No base-level quality is on record; no much larger clone is a single base apart. The cohort consisted of some 670 healthy bone marrow donors. At the time of sampling, every cohort member was nominally healthy, though immune exposures that went unrecorded were likely present. The donor was CMV seronegative and belonged to the group of 352 seronegative cohort members. A peripheral blood sample was provided by each donor, and peripheral blood mononuclear cells were used for TCR beta sequencing. Genomic DNA was extracted from the blood cell samples with the Qiagen DNeasy Blood Extraction Kit. The CDR3 measures 17 amino acids from cysteine to phenylalanine. Just the 51-base CDR3 DNA is kept, in frame starting at base 1. Ends trimmed: V by 0 bases, J by 2 bases; bases unmatched to a gene: 4. In the germline V gene, CDR1 corresponds to SGHRS and CDR2 to YFSETQ.

Receptor libraries were prepared by the immunoSEQ multiplex PCR assay. For the multiplex PCR, a mixture combining 60 forward primers for TCR Vbeta segments and 13 reverse primers for TCR Jbeta segments was used. The CDR3 region of rearranged TCR beta genes was amplified from genomic DNA by a multiplex PCR assay. The amplified TCR beta libraries were sequenced on the Illumina HiSeq System as 87-base-pair reads. Processing in the source paper ran as follows. Across the 640 or so repertoires, a later analysis counted 78 million or so unique TCR beta chains, around 10 million of which were shared by at least two donors. To remove PCR and sequencing errors, raw reads were error-corrected and collapsed into unique sequences using a nearest-neighbor algorithm that merged closely related sequences. Alignment of CDR3 sequences to IMGT reference sequences was used to assign V, D and J gene segments. For a sequence to be retained, a match of at least six nucleotides to both a V gene segment and a J gene segment was required. Rearrangements were called productive when the CDR3 lacked stop codons and stayed in frame with V and J; all others were non-productive. CDR3 was defined according to IMGT convention as the region running from the second conserved V-encoded cysteine to the conserved J-encoded phenylalanine. Sequences without an unambiguous match to a single V gene segment were excluded from the earlier analysis of 450 to 750 of the donors. In an earlier analysis of approximately 590 of the donors, a V segment was called functional when productive rearrangements were above 56.7%, and segregating when the standard deviation between donors exceeded 5%. A statistical classification framework was built for diagnosing cytomegalovirus status from the catalog of TCR beta chain sequences. A later analysis assigned V and J genes by comparing TCR nucleotide sequences with IMGT/GENE-DB human TR gene sequences. The TCRdist pipeline was used in a later analysis to assign CDR3 sequences and most-parsimonious VDJ recombination scenarios. In a later analysis, every TCR beta chain was defined by the combination of its CDR3 amino acid sequence and its V-gene family, and reads without a unique V-gene family were dropped. To address suspected cross-contamination and a sequencing artifact, a later analysis removed 592 highly shared, low-generation-probability nucleotide sequences. For each public chain, a later analysis derived a clonal expansion index from normalized ranks of inferred template counts within each repertoire. Generation probabilities in a later analysis came from a VDJ recombination model fitted to out-of-frame rearrangements, and those results were checked against IGoR. Hypergeometric tests were used in a later analysis to score TCR-TCR, TCR-HLA and TCR-CMV co-occurrence, with a repertoire-size bias correction applied to the TCR pairs. False discovery rates were estimated in a later analysis by permuting HLA or CMV assignments 20 times. In a later analysis, co-occurring TCRs were grouped using DBSCAN, with TCRdist sequence similarity added in when clustering inside HLA-allele-positive subsets. Repertoires with fewer than 30,000 or more than 120,000 public chains were left out of co-occurrence clustering, as were about five repertoires with anomalous nucleotide sharing. In TCRdb, the immuneACCESS table is reduced to in-frame sequences with V and J assigned. These tables do not hold every clone; where another copy was compared, an unresolved V gene accounts for under half, and the others remain unexplained. That table gives V, J and clone size, and the DNA gave D and trimming. The sample table shows around 130,000 clones, and around 81% are seen once. The ten largest clones represent around 0.67% of the sample.

Overall results and qualifications from the work: A total of 150 or so TCR beta chains were listed by the study as associated with cytomegalovirus. Assigning TCR associations to individual alleles was difficult when HLA alleles, especially DR and DQ, strongly co-occurred. An earlier analysis of 587 of the donors showed that most TCR beta V segments appeared in productive rearrangements either about 87% or about 30% of the time, which broadly matched IMGT annotations. Compared with the roughly 670-donor mean, donors in an Asian-associated ancestry cluster had fewer N-insertions in productive TCRs, according to a later genetic analysis. According to a later analysis, most CMV-associated TCR beta chains appeared to be HLA-restricted, and the HLA associations seemed to be driven largely by CMV exposure. A group of highly shared sequence variants was considered likely to be a technical artifact of the sequencing pipeline. The earlier analysis of 450 to 700 of the donors excluded some 15 rarely observed V segments, including chromosome 9 orphons, because counts were too low. A later analysis associated approximately 17,000 TCR beta sequences with specific HLA alleles at a false discovery rate of 0.05. A later genetic analysis associated a missense DCLRE1C variant with V-gene and J-gene trimming of TCR beta chains, and an independent cohort replicated the association. Some IMGT-functional V segments, including TRBV6-2 and TRBV6-3, could not be distinguished by the 87-base-pair reads and were therefore excluded. A later analysis found that HLA-associated TCR beta chains were more clonally expanded and had lower generation probabilities than equally common non-associated chains. The only immune exposure information available for the cohort was CMV serostatus. Sequencing depth was assumed to be roughly uniform across donors in the presence/absence analyses, though that assumption may not hold. In both the original and validation cohorts, the classifier was reported to diagnose cytomegalovirus status with high specificity and sensitivity. Correlated functional status among segregating V segments might be attributable to linkage disequilibrium, but an unknown experimental factor could not be ruled out. Several of the top co-occurrence clusters appeared to be linked to parvovirus B19, influenza, CMV and Epstein-Barr virus, according to a later analysis. While some public TCRs were present in many individuals, most TCR sequences turned up only very rarely across donors. This cohort had only TCR beta chains sequenced, and the lack of alpha or paired-chain data limited which features could be detected. Three of the identified cytomegalovirus-associated TCR beta chains were confirmed in vitro to be specific for cytomegalovirus antigens. A later analysis found that TCR association rates varied across HLA loci, with DRB1 alleles showing the most associated TCRs and HLA-C alleles the fewest. A further reported finding was that TCR beta sequences accurately predicted the HLA-A and HLA-B alleles for most subjects in the first cohort. According to the authors, the approach could potentially be generalized to other disease states and immunological phenotypes. Because some donors lacked HLA typing at each locus, the association tests relied only on the typed subset.

This receptor was obtained from a man between 18 and 29 years old in good health and CMV-seronegative. The chain uses TRBV5-1 and TRBJ2-2, with TRBD1 matching 10 junction bases. Material for sequencing was PBMCs. The CDR3 amino acid sequence is: CASSLAKTGGNTGELFF. The DNA sequence follows: TGCGCCAGCAGCTTGGCCAAGACAGGGGGCAACACCGGGGAGCTGTTTTTT.